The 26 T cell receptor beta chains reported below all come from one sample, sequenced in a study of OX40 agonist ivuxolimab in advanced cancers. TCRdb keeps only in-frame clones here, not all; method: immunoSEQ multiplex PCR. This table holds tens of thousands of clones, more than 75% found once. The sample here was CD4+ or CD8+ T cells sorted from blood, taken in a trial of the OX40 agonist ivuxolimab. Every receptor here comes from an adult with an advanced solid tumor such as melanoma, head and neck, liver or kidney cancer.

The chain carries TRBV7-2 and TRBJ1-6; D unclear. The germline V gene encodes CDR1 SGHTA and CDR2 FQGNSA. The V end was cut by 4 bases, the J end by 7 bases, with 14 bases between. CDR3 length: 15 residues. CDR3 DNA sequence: TGTGCCAGCAGCTCGCCGCCCATCGGGAATTCACCCCTCCACTTT. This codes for CASSSPPIGNSPLHF.

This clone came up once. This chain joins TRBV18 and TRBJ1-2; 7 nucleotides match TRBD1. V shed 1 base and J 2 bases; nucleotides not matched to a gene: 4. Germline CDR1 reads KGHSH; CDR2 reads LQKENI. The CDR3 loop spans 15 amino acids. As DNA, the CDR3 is TGTGCCAGCTCACCACAGGGACAGACAAACTATGGCTACACCTTC. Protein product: CASSPQGQTNYGYTF.

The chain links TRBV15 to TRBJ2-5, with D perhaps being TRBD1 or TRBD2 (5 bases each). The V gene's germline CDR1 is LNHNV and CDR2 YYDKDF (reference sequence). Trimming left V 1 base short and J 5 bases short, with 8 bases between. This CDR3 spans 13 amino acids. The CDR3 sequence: CATSRVGEETQYF. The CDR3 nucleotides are TGTGCCACCAGCAGAGTAGGGGAGGAGACCCAGTACTTC.

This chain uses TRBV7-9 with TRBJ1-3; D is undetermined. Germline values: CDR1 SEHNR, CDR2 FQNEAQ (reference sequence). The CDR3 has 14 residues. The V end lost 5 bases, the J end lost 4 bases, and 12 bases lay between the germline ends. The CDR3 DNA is TGTGCCAGCAGCCCGCTTTCCCTCGGAAACACCATATATTTT. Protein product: CASSPLSLGNTIYF.

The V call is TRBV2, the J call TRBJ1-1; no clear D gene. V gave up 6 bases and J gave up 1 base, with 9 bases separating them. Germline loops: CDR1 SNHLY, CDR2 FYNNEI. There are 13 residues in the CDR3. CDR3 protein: CASRRSTNTEAFF. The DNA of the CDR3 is TGTGCCAGCAGACGTAGTACGAACACTGAAGCTTTCTTT.

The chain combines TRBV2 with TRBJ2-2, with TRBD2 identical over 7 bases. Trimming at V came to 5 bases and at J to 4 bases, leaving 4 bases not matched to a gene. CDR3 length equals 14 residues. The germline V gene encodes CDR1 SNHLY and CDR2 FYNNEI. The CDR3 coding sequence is TGTGCCAGCAGTCAAGGACTAGGCACCGGGGAGCTGTTTTTT. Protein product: CASSQGLGTGELFF. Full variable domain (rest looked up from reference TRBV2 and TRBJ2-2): EPEVTQTPSHQVTQMGQEVILRCVPISNHLYFYWYRQILGQKVEFLVSFYNNEISEKSEIFDDQFSVERPDGSNFTLKIRSTKLEDSAMYFCASSQGLGTGELFFGEGSRLTVL.

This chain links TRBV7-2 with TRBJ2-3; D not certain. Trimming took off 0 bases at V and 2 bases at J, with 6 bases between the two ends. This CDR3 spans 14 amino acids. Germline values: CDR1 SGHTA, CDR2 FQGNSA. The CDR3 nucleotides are TGTGCCAGCAGCTTAGCACAACCCACAGATACGCAGTATTTT. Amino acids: CASSLAQPTDTQYF.

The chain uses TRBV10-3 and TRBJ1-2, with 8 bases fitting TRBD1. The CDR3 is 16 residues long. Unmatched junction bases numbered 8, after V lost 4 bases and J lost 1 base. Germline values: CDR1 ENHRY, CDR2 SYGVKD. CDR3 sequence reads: CAISGRTGTSNYGYTF. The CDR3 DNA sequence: TGTGCCATCAGTGGGCGGACAGGGACGAGTAACTATGGCTACACCTTC.

This CDR3 is CASSSQSGANSPLHF. CDR3 DNA: TGTGCCAGCAGCTCCCAGTCCGGGGCGAATTCACCCCTCCACTTT. The chain has TRBV7-3 and TRBJ1-6; TRBD1 might be the D (5 bases). The CDR3 loop spans 15 amino acids. V was cut by 4 bases and J by 7 bases, with 14 bases left in between. CDR1 and CDR2 from the germline V gene are SGHTA and FQGTGA.

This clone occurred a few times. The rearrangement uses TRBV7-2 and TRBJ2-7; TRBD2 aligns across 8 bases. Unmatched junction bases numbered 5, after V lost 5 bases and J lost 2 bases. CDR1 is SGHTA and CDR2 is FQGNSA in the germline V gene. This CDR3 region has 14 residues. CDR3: CASSGGLVPYEQYF. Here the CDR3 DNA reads TGTGCCAGCAGCGGGGGACTAGTTCCCTACGAGCAGTACTTC.

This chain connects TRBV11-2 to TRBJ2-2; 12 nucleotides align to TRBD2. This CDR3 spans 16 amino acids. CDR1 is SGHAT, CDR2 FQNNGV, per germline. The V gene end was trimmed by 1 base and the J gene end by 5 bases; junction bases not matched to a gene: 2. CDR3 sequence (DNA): TGTGCCAGCAGCTTAGCCGGACTAGCGGGGACCGGGGAGCTGTTTTTT. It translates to CASSLAGLAGTGELFF.

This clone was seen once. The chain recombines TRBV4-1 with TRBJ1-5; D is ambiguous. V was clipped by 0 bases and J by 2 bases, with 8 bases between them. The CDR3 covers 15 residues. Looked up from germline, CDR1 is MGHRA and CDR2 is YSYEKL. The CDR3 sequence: CASSQDGQGNQPQHF. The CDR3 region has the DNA TGCGCCAGCAGCCAAGACGGCCAGGGCAATCAGCCCCAGCATTTT.

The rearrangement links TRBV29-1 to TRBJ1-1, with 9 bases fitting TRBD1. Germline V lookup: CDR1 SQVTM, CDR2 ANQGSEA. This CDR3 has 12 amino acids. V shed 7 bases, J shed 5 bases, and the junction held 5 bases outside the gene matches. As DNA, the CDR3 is TGCAGCGCTGGGACAGGGAGGACTGAAGCTTTCTTT. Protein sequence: CSAGTGRTEAFF.

The CDR3 protein is CASSEVRGLGYGYTF. The CDR3 coding sequence is TGTGCCAGCAGTGAAGTCCGGGGGCTGGGCTATGGCTACACCTTC. The chain links TRBV25-1 to TRBJ1-2, with a tentative D call TRBD1 (6 bases). The CDR3 spans 15 residues. The germline V gene encodes CDR1 MGHDK and CDR2 SYGVNS. V was pared by 2 bases and J by 4 bases, with 14 bases between.

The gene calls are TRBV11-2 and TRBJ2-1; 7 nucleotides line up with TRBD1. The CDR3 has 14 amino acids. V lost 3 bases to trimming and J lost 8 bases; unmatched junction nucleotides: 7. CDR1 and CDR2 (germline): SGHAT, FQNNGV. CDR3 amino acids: CASSFDREVDEQFF. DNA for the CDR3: TGTGCCAGCAGCTTCGACAGGGAAGTCGATGAGCAGTTCTTC.

The CDR3 nucleotides are TGTGCCAGCAGCTTGGGGGGTTTTAGCAATCAGCCCCAGCATTTT. This translates into CASSLGGFSNQPQHF. The rearrangement links TRBV5-8 to TRBJ1-5, with unresolved D. The ends were cut back, 0 bases at V and 0 bases at J, with 7 bases in the middle. Germline lookup yields CDR1 SGHTS and CDR2 YDEGEE. This CDR3 comprises 15 residues.

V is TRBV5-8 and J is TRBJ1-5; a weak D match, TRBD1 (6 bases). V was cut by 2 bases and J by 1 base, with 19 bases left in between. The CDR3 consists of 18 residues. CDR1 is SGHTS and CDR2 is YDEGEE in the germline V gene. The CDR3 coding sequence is TGTGCCAGCAGCTTAGATAAGGGGGGGCGAGGAAGCAATCAGCCCCAGCATTTT. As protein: CASSLDKGGRGSNQPQHF.

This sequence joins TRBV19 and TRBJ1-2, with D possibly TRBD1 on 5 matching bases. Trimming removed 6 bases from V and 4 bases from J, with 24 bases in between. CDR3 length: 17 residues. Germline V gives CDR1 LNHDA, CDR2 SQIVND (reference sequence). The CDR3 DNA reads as TGTGCCAGTAGCCCCAGGCGGGTGTCGGGGGGGGGCTATGGCTACACCTTC. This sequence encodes CASSPRRVSGGGYGYTF. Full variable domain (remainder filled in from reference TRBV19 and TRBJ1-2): DGGITQSPKYLFRKEGQNVTLSCEQNLNHDAMYWYRQDPGQGLRLIYYSQIVNDFQKGDIAEGYSVSREKKESFPLTVTSAQKNPTAFYLCASSPRRVSGGGYGYTFGSGTRLTVV.

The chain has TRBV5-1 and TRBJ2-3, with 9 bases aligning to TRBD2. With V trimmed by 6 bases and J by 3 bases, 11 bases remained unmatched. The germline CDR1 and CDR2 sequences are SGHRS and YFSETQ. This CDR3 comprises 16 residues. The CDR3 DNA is TGCGCCAGCACCCCGAGAGGCGGGGGGGCGACAGATACGCAGTATTTT. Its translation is CASTPRGGGATDTQYF. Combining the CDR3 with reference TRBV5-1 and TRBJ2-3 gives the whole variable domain KAGVTQTPRYLIKTRGQQVTLSCSPISGHRSVSWYQQTPGQGLQFLFEYFSETQRNKGNFPGRFSGRQFSNSRSEMNVSTLELGDSALYLCASTPRGGGATDTQYFGPGTRLTVL.

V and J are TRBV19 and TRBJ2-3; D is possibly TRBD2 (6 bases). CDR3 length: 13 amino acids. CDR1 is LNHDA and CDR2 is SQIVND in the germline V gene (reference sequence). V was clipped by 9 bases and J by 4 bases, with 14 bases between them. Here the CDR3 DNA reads TGTGCCAGCTCGCGGGGTAGTGCAGATACGCAGTATTTT. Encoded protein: CASSRGSADTQYF.

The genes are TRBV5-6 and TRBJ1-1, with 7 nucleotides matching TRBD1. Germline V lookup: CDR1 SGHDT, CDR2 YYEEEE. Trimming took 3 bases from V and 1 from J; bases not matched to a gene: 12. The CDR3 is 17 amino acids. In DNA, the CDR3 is TGTGCCAGCAGCTCCACACCCCTTGGGACAGAGAACACTGAAGCTTTCTTT. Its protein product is CASSSTPLGTENTEAFF.

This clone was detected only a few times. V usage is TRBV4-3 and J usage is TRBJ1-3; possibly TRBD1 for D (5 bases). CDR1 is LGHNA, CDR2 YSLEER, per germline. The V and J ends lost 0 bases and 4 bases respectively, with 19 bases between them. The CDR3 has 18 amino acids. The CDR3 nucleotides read TGCGCCAGCAGCCAAGATAGCGATACGGGGCTCCGGGGAAACACCATATATTTT. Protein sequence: CASSQDSDTGLRGNTIYF.

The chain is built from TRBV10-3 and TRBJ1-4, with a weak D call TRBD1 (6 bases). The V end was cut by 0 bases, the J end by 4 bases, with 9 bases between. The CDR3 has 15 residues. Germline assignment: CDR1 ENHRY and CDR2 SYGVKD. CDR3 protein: CAISESGDNNEKLFF. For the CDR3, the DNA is TGTGCCATCAGTGAGTCGGGGGACAATAATGAAAAACTGTTTTTT.

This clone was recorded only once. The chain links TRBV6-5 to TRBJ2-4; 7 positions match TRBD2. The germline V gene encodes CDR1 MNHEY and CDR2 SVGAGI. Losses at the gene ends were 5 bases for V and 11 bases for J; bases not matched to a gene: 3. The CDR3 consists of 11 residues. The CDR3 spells CASSLGGVQYF. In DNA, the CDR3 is TGTGCCAGCAGTCTGGGAGGGGTTCAGTACTTC.

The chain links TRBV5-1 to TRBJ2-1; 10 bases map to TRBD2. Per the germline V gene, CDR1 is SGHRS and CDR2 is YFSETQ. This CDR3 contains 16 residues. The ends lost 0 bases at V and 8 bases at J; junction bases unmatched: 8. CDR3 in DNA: TGCGCCAGCAGCTTGGCCCCTAGCGGGAGATTATATGAGCAGTTCTTC. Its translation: CASSLAPSGRLYEQFF. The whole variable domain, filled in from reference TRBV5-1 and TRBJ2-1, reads KAGVTQTPRYLIKTRGQQVTLSCSPISGHRSVSWYQQTPGQGLQFLFEYFSETQRNKGNFPGRFSGRQFSNSRSEMNVSTLELGDSALYLCASSLAPSGRLYEQFFGPGTRLTVL.

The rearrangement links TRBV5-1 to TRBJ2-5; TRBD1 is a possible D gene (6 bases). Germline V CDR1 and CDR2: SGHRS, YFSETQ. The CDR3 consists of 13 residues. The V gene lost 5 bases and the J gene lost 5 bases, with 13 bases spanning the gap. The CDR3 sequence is CASRLQGSETQYF. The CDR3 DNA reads TGCGCCAGCAGACTACAGGGTTCCGAGACCCAGTACTTC.